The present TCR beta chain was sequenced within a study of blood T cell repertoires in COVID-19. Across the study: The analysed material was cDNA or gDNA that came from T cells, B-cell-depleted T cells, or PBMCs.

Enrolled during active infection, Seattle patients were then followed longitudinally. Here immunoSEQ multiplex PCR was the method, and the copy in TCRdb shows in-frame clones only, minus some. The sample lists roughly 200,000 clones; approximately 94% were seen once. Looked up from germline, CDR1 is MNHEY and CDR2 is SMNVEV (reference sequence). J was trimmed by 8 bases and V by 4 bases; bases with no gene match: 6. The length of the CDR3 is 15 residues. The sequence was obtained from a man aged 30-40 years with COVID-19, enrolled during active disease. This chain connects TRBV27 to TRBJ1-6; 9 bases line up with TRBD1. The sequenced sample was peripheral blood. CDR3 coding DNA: TGTGCCAGCAGTTCCTATACAGGGGGCGATTCACCCCTCCACTTT. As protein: CASSSYTGGDSPLHF.